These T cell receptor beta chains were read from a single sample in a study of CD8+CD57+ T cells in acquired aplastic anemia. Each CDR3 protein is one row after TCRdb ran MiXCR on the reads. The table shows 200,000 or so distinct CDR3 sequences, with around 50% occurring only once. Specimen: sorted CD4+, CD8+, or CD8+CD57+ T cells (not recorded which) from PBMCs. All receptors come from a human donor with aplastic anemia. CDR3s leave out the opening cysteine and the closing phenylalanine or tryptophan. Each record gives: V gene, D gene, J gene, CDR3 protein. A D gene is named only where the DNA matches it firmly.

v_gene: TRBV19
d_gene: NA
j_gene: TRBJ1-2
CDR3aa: ASSFPRDFGYGYT

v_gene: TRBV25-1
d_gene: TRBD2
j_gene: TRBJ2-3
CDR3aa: ASSGLAGGYGDTQY

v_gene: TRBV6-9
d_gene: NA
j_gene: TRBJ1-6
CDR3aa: ASSLTTTGNNSPLH

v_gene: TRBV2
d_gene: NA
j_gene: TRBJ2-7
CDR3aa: ASSPYRSGYEQY

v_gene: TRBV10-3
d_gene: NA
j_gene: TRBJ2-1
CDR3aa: AIRPGHTTSSYNEQF

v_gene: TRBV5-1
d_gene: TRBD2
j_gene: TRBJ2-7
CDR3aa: ASTQSGAYEQY

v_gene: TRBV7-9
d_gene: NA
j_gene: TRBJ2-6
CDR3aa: ASSSVGANVLT

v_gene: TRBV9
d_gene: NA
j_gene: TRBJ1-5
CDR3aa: ASSVGQGGDQPQH

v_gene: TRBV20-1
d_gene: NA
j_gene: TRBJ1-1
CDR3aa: SATPSGAEAF

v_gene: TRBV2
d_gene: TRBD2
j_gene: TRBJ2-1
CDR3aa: ASAERGGAFCNEQF

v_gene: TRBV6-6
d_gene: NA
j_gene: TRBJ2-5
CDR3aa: ASGPGHSNQPQY

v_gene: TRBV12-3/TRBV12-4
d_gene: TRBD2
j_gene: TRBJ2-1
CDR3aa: ASSFELAGGKNEQF

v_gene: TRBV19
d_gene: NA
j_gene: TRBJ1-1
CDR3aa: ASSMRVVNTEAF

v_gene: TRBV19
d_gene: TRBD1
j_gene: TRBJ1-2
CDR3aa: ASTGQGEGGYT

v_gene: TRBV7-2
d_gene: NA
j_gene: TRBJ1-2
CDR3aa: AIDRWGGYGYT

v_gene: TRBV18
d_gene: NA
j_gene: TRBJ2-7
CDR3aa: ASSPPGQGPYEQY

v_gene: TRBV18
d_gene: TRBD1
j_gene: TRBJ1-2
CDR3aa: ASSPDRGGYT

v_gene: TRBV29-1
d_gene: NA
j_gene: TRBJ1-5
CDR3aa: SVRDSNQPQH

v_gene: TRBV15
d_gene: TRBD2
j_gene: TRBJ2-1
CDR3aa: ATSRPSGGPGEQF

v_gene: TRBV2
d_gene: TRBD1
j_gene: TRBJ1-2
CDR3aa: ASRGTASDGYT

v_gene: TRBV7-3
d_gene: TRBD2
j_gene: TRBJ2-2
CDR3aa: ASSFSGGPNTGELF

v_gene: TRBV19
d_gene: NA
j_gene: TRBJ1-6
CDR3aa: ASSRMWDPVGSPLH

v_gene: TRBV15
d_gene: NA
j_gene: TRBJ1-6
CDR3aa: ATSRDGSPLH

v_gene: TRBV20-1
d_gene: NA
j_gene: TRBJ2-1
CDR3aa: SAQTNIRNNEQF

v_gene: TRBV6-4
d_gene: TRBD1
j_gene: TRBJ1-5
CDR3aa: ASSPPGQGNQPQH

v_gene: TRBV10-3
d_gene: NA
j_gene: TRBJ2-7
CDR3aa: AISDGPIYEQY

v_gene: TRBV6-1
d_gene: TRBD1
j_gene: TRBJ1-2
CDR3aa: ASRDRVTGYT

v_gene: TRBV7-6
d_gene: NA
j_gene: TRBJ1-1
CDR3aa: ASSFNNTEAF

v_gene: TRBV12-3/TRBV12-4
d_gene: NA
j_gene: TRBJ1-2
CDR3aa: ASSSPQTPGGYT

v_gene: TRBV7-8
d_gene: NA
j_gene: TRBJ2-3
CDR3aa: ASSLGGRNTDTQY

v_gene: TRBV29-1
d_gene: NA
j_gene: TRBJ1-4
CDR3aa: SVDQQGTNEKLF

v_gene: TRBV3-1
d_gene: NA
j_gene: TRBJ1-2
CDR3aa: ASSPTQGNSGYT

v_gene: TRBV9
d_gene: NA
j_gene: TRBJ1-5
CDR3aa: ASSVGTSGGETQH

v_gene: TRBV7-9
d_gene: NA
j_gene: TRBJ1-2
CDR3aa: ASSQRGWDYGYT

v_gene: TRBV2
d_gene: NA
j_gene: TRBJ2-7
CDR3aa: ASRRDRSFHEQY

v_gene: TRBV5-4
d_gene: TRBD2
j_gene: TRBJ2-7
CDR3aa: ASSWTSGGRDEQY

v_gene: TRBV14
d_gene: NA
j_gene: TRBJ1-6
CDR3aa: ASSSRQESPLH

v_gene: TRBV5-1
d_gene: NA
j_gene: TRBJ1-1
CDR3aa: ASSFSGSEAF

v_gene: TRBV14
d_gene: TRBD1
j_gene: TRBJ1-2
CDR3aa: ASSQKRGLGYT

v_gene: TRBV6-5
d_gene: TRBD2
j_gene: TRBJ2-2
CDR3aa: ASQGGSGELF

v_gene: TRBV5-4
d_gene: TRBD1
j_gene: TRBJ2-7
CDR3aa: ASSQTGTGGSYEQY

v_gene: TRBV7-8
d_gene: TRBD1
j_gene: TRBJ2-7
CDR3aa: ASSPRQGPYEQY

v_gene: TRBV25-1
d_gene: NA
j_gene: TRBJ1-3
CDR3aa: ASAKGFDGNTIY

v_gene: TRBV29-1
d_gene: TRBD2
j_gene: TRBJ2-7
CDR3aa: SVAGTSGRSTY

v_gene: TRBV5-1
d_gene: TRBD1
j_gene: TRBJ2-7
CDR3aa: ASTRMGQRVHEQY

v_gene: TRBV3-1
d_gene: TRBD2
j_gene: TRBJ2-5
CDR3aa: ASSLRTSGTGYQETQY

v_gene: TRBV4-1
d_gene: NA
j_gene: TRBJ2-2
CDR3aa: ASSQGPADTGELF

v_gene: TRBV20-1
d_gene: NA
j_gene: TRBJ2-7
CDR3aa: SATAGGRGALYEQY

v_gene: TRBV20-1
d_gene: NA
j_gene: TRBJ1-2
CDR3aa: SAREGTDDGYT